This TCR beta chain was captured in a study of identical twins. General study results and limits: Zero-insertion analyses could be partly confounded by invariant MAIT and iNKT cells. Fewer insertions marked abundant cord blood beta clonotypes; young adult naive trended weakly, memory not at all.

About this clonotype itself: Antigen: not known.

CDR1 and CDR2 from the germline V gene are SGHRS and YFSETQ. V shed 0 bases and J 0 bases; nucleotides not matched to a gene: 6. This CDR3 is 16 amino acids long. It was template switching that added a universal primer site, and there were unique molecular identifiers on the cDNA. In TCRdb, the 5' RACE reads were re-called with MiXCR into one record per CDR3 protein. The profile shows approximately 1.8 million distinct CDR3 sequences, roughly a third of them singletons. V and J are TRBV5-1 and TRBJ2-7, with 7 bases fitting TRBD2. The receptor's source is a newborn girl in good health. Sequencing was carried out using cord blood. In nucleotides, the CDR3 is TGCGCCAGCAGCTTGGTTACTAGCGCATACTCCTACGAGCAGTACTTC. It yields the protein CASSLVTSAYSYEQYF.